The clone carrying this T cell receptor beta chain was seen a few times. A second PCR of roughly 7 to 11 cycles used a sample-barcoded 5' primer and a J-beta primer mix. One entry per CDR3 protein results from TCRdb running MiXCR on the 5' RACE reads. The sample carries around 800,000 distinct CDR3 sequences, 20% to 30% recorded once. The data stem from a study of blood T cells in healthy people across ages. V was trimmed by 5 bases and J by 0 bases, leaving 14 bases between them. Per the germline V gene, CDR1 is SEHNR and CDR2 is FQNEAQ (reference sequence). The length of the CDR3 is 15 residues. The sample was also reused in another study, on T cells of mothers and their children. This second report adds: The study found thymic selection shapes TCR recombination output similarly in related and unrelated pairs.

J is TRBJ2-7 and V is TRBV7-9, with D perhaps matching TRBD1 (5 bases). Sequencing was performed on blood. The TCR was taken from a boy under 18 in good health. The CDR3 bases are TGTGCCAGCAGCCAATCACAGGCCTACTCCTACGAGCAGTACTTC. Protein: CASSQSQAYSYEQYF. Full variable domain (rest looked up from reference TRBV7-9 and TRBJ2-7): DTGVSQNPRHKITKRGQNVTFRCDPISEHNRLYWYRQTLGQGPEFLTYFQNEAQLEKSRLLSDRFSAERPKGSFSTLEIQRTEQGDSAMYLCASSQSQAYSYEQYFGPGTRLTVT.